This T cell receptor (beta chain) was sequenced in a study of technical replicates of blood from a handful of donors. The data were produced by immunoSEQ multiplex PCR, yet TCRdb's version contains in-frame clones alone and is incomplete. This sample has 55,000 to 75,000 clones; over 75% occur once, and the top ten carry about 5%. The germline V gene has CDR1 SGHTA and CDR2 FQGNSA. The CDR3 length is 15 residues. V was shortened by 5 bases and J by 0 bases, with 13 bases between the two germline ends. Sequenced material: PBMCs. This sequence joins TRBV7-2 and TRBJ1-2; D is perhaps TRBD1 (5 bases). The clonotype originates from a human donor in good health. Some clones in this sample may be carry-over from other donors' samples. In DNA form, the CDR3 reads TGTGCCAGCAGCCCCGGGGGAGGATCTAACTATGGCTACACCTTC. Its translation is CASSPGGGSNYGYTF. Filled out from reference TRBV7-2 and TRBJ1-2, the complete variable domain reads GAGVSQSPSNKVTEKGKDVELRCDPISGHTALYWYRQSLGQGLEFLIYFQGNSAPDKSGLPSDRFSAERTGGSVSTLTIQRTQQEDSAVYLCASSPGGGSNYGYTFGSGTRLTVV.